Below are 18 T cell receptor beta chains sequenced from a single sample in a study of T cells in women clearing cervical HPV infection. Method: immunoSEQ multiplex PCR; TCRdb's copy keeps in-frame clones and lacks some. Its listing shows about 40,000 clones. Sequencing was carried out using blood buffy coat. The receptor set was obtained from a woman between 18 and 69 years old with a cervical HPV16 infection that either progressed to CIN3+ or cleared (not recorded which).

As for this clone: Read coverage stops 3 residues before the CDR3 terminus; the germline J gene supplies the remainder. The V call is TRBV18, the J call TRBJ2-2, with 7 nucleotides matching TRBD2. V trimming: 2 bases; J trimming: 4 bases; junction bases outside the gene matches: 7. In germline, CDR1 is KGHSH, CDR2 LQKENI. This CDR3 spans 16 amino acids. The DNA read from the CDR3 is TGTGCCAGCTCACCAAAAGGACTAGTAGGCACCGGGGAG. Protein product: CASSPKGLVGTGE. The entire CDR3 is CASSPKGLVGTGELFF.

Partial CDR3 DNA: TGTGCCAGCAGCCCCCTCCCTGGACAGGGGAGCTCCTACGAG. Translated: CASSPLPGQGSSYE. The full CDR3 is CASSPLPGQGSSYEQYF. V gene TRBV7-6 combines with J gene TRBJ2-7; 9 nucleotides agree with TRBD1. The missing CDR3 end, 3 residues past where the read stops, is filled in from the germline J gene. The germline V gene has CDR1 SGHVS and CDR2 FNYEAQ. The CDR3 consists of 17 residues. Germline trimming cut 5 bases from V and 0 bases from J; bases unmatched to any gene: 11.

As for this clone: With the read ending 3 residues before the CDR3 end, the germline J gene is used to fill in that end. The V gene is TRBV7-3, the J gene TRBJ2-3; 7 nucleotides match TRBD2. After removal of 3 bases from V and 1 base from J, the junction contained 4 bases not matched to a gene. From germline, CDR1 is SGHTA and CDR2 FQGTGA. The CDR3 consists of 15 residues. The sequenced CDR3 bases are TGTGCCAGCAGCTTTTCTAGCGGCGGCACAGATACG. Translated: CASSFSSGGTDT. The CDR3, in full, reads CASSFSSGGTDTQYF.

As concerns this clone: The read halts 3 residues ahead of the CDR3 end, with the missing end drawn from the germline J gene. This chain connects TRBV19 to TRBJ2-5; 8 positions match TRBD2. There are 12 residues in the CDR3. Germline V gives CDR1 LNHDA, CDR2 SQIVND (reference sequence). The ends lost 10 bases at V and 4 bases at J; junction bases unmatched: 5. The sequenced CDR3 bases are TGTGCCACCGGGGGGGGAATAGAGACC. Protein: CATGGGIET. The CDR3 in its entirety is CATGGGIETQYF.

Concerning this clone itself: The CDR3 end falls 3 residues outside the read, so it is completed with the germline J gene. The chain recombines TRBV11-2 with TRBJ2-5, with unresolved D. V lost 5 bases to trimming and J lost 5 bases, with 12 bases between them. Germline lookup yields CDR1 SGHAT and CDR2 FQNNGV. The CDR3 is 13 amino acids. The CDR3 DNA, read in part, is TGTGCCAGCAGCCAACGGTGGTTTGAGACC. It encodes CASSQRWFET. The full CDR3 is CASSQRWFETQYF.

As concerns this clone: The read falls 3 residues short of the CDR3 end, and the missing part is taken from the germline J gene. The chain has TRBV19 and TRBJ1-6; no clear D gene. V lost 2 bases and J 6 bases, leaving 8 bases between the germline ends. CDR3 length: 14 residues. The germline V gene has CDR1 LNHDA and CDR2 SQIVND (reference sequence). Incomplete CDR3 DNA: TGTGCCAGTAGTATAAGGTCTTCTAATTCACCC. Its protein is CASSIRSSNSP. The entire CDR3 reads CASSIRSSNSPLHF.

For this clone: The read halts 3 residues ahead of the CDR3 end, with the missing end drawn from the germline J gene. The chain carries TRBV4-2 and TRBJ2-2; 14 bases line up with TRBD2. With 1 base clipped from V and 4 bases from J, the junction kept 2 bases outside the gene matches. CDR1 is LGHNA, CDR2 YNFKEQ, per germline. This CDR3 comprises 17 residues. Here the CDR3 reads CASSQAGLAGGTGELFF. The sequenced CDR3 bases are TGTGCCAGCAGCCAAGCCGGACTAGCGGGGGGCACCGGGGAG.

Turning to this clone: The read gets to within 3 residues of the CDR3 end, and the germline J gene fills in the rest. This rearrangement joins TRBV10-3 to TRBJ2-7, with 9 bases matching TRBD1. The V gene end was trimmed by 7 bases and the J gene end by 2 bases; junction bases not matched to a gene: 6. Germline-derived CDR1 and CDR2 are ENHRY and SYGVKD. The CDR3 is 14 amino acids. CDR3 bases read: TGTGCCATCACCTCCGGGACAGGGACCTACGAG. Amino acid sequence: CAITSGTGTYE. The full CDR3 protein is CAITSGTGTYEQYF.

Points on this clone: Read sequence stops 3 residues before the CDR3 end, and the germline J gene provides the missing end. This chain uses TRBV29-1 with TRBJ1-1; D not certain. Trimming took off 8 bases at V and 2 bases at J, with 18 bases between the two ends. The CDR3 covers 14 residues. Germline V gives CDR1 SQVTM, CDR2 ANQGSEA. The CDR3 sequence is CSPQERLGNTEAFF. CDR3 bases read: TGCAGCCCCCAAGAGCGGCTTGGAAACACTGAA.

To note about this clone: The observed sequence ends 3 residues before the CDR3 terminus, with the missing tail filled in from the germline J gene. This chain uses TRBV11-3 with TRBJ2-1; TRBD1 matches 8 bases. CDR1 is SGHNT, CDR2 YENEEA, per germline. The junction had 10 bases not matched to a gene; V was cut back by 3 bases and J by 9 bases. The CDR3 runs to 15 residues. CDR3 bases read: TGTGCCAGCAGCTTCGACAGGGGCCGAGTCGTTGAG. The encoded protein is CASSFDRGRVVE. The whole CDR3 protein is CASSFDRGRVVEQFF.

Points on this clone: The read finishes 3 residues shy of the CDR3 end, and the germline J gene is used to complete it. The chain uses TRBV5-5 and TRBJ2-7; tentatively, D is TRBD1 (6 bases). The V and J ends lost 3 bases and 4 bases respectively, with 8 bases between them. Germline CDR1 and CDR2: SGHKS and YYEKEE (reference sequence). CDR3 length: 12 amino acids. The covered CDR3 bases are TGTGCCAGCAGCTGGCAGGGGTACGAG. Translation: CASSWQGYE. The entire CDR3 sequence reads CASSWQGYEQYF.

About this clone itself: The CDR3 extends 3 residues past the end of the read, so its final part is completed from the germline J gene. The J gene is TRBJ1-1, the V gene TRBV5-5, with TRBD1 matching over 7 bases. With V trimmed by 4 bases and J by 0 bases, 6 bases remained unmatched. CDR3 length: 15 residues. Per the germline V gene, CDR1 is SGHKS and CDR2 is YYEKEE (reference sequence). The chain's CDR3 is CASSKLTGLNTEAFF. The CDR3 DNA, read in part, is TGTGCCAGCAGCAAATTGACAGGGTTGAACACTGAA.

Note on this clone: The read ends 3 residues before the CDR3 terminus; that terminus is restored from the germline J gene. The V and J genes are TRBV12-3 or TRBV12-4 and TRBJ2-7, with 11 bases matching TRBD1. The V segment lost 6 bases and the J segment 3 bases; nucleotides outside the gene matches: 7. This CDR3 is 15 amino acids long. Partial CDR3 DNA: TGTGCCAGCAGAACCGGGACAGGGGGGGACTACGAG. Protein product: CASRTGTGGDYE. The complete CDR3 protein is CASRTGTGGDYEQYF.

About this clone itself: From the germline J gene comes the end of the CDR3, since the read stops 3 residues before it. The V and J genes are TRBV2 and TRBJ1-5; 9 nucleotides line up with TRBD1. Germline trimming cut 7 bases from V and 1 base from J; bases unmatched to any gene: 5. The CDR3 has 15 amino acids. Germline V lookup: CDR1 SNHLY, CDR2 FYNNEI. CDR3 in amino acids: CASNLGQGSNQPQHF. CDR3 DNA, as far as it was read: TGTGCCAGCAACCTGGGACAGGGAAGCAATCAGCCC.

As regards this clone: Read coverage stops 3 residues before the CDR3 terminus; the germline J gene supplies the remainder. The chain uses TRBV10-1 and TRBJ2-4; unclear D gene. This CDR3 region has 14 residues. The germline V gene has CDR1 WNHNN and CDR2 SYGVQD (reference sequence). V lost 0 bases and J 7 bases, leaving 10 bases between the germline ends. CDR3 sequence: CASSESEEGNIQYF. Incomplete CDR3 DNA: TGCGCCAGCAGTGAGTCGGAAGAAGGGAACATT.

Concerning this clone itself: Read sequence stops 3 residues before the CDR3 end, and the germline J gene provides the missing end. The chain uses TRBV5-5 and TRBJ1-1, with D maybe TRBD1 (6 bases). This CDR3 has 14 residues. The germline CDR1 and CDR2 sequences are SGHKS and YYEKEE (reference sequence). V was shortened by 4 bases and J by 1 base, with 11 bases between the two germline ends. CDR3 sequence reads: CASSLEQGNTEAFF. The CDR3 DNA, read in part, is TGTGCCAGCAGCCTGGAACAGGGGAACACTGAA. The complete variable domain, with remaining parts taken from reference TRBV5-5 and TRBJ1-1, reads DAGVTQSPTHLIKTRGQQVTLRCSPISGHKSVSWYQQVLGQGPQFIFQYYEKEERGRGNFPDRFSARQFPNYSSELNVNALLLGDSALYLCASSLEQGNTEAFFGQGTRLTVV.

About this clone: The missing CDR3 end, 3 residues past where the read stops, is filled in from the germline J gene. This chain joins TRBV15 and TRBJ1-2, with no clear D. This CDR3 region has 12 residues. Germline CDR1 LNHNV, CDR2 YYDKDF (reference sequence). The V end was cut by 0 bases, the J end by 5 bases, with 4 bases between. CDR3 DNA, as far as it was read: TGTGCCACCAGCAGAGATCAGTATGGC. Translated, it gives CATSRDQYG. The CDR3 reads in full as CATSRDQYGYTF.

Considering frequency, this clone is medium-sized (0.01 to 0.1%). The junction does not match germline at one end; this may be a read error. The read stops 3 residues short of the end of the CDR3; the missing end is completed from the germline J gene. This chain links TRBV7-7 with TRBJ2-5, with 7 bases fitting TRBD1. The CDR3 consists of 17 residues. Germline-derived CDR1 and CDR2 are SSHAT and FNYEAQ (reference sequence). The CDR3 sequence: CASSLGPSRGLRETQYF. Partial CDR3 DNA: TGTGCTAGCAGCTTAGGCCCCTCCAGGGGGTTACGAGAGACC.